This paragraph covers one T cell receptor beta chain sequence. Antigen unknown. Using immunoSEQ multiplex PCR, the repertoire was profiled, and TCRdb retains in-frame clones only, with some absent. The sample records about 33,000 clones, 90% to 95% being singletons. Germline V gives CDR1 LNHNV, CDR2 YYDKDF (reference sequence). V was clipped by 5 bases and J by 1 base, with 9 bases between them. The CDR3 length is 14 residues. This entry comes from a study of T cells in localized non-small cell lung cancer. Study observations and caveats: The tumor had only one region sequenced, so heterogeneity remains possible. Adjacent lung exhibited a median of about 50 among the 100 most abundant tumor clones. Highest T cell clonality was seen in uninvolved adjacent lung, surpassing that measured in tumor.

The sequence came from a man aged 40-75 years with stage II lung adenocarcinoma. The V gene is TRBV15, the J gene TRBJ1-3, with D tentatively TRBD1 (6 bases). The starting material was PBMCs, obtained before any cancer treatment. The CDR3 sequence: CATSLGGSGNTIYF. CDR3 nucleotides: TGTGCCACCAGCCTAGGGGGTTCTGGAAACACCATATATTTT.